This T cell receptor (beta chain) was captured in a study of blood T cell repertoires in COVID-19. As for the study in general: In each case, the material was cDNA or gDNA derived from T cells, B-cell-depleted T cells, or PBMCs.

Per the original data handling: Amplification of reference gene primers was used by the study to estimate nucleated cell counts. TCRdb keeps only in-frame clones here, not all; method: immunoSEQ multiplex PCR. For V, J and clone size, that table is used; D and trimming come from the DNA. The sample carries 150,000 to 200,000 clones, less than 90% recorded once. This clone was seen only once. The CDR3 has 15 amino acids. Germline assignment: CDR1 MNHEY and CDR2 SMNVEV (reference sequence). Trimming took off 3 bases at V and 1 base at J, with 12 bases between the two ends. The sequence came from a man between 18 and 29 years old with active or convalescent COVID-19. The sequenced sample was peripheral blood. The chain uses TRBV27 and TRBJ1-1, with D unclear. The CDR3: CASSLTERPNTEAFF. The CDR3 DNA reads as TGTGCCAGCAGTTTGACTGAACGGCCGAACACTGAAGCTTTCTTT.